Below, 9 T cell receptor beta chains from the same sample are listed, as sequenced in a study of graft-versus-host responses after intestinal transplantation. The repertoire was sequenced with immunoSEQ multiplex PCR; TCRdb's copy has only in-frame clones and lacks some. The data show 20,000 to 25,000 clones, roughly 95% seen once. Material: PBMCs, obtained 156 days after intestinal transplant. Receptor source: a human patient who received an intestinal transplant, so some T cells may come from the graft donor.

The chain uses TRBV30 and TRBJ2-1; weak D call: TRBD1 (5 bases). Germline-derived CDR1 and CDR2 are GTSNPN and SVGIG (reference sequence). The CDR3 loop spans 13 amino acids. V lost 3 bases and J 6 bases, leaving 12 bases between the germline ends. The CDR3 DNA follows: TGTGCCTGGAGCACGGCAGGGCCCAATGAGCAGTTCTTC. It codes for CAWSTAGPNEQFF.

This clone was detected once. This chain connects TRBV5-1 to TRBJ2-2; D remains unclear. V was shortened by 7 bases and J by 7 bases, with 14 bases between the two germline ends. This CDR3 spans 13 amino acids. Germline loops: CDR1 SGHRS, CDR2 YFSETQ. Here the CDR3 DNA reads TGCGCCAGCCGCCTGGCCCCGGACGGGGAGCTGTTTTTT. It encodes CASRLAPDGELFF.

The rearrangement links TRBV1 to TRBJ1-1; the table's D call of TRBD1 was not tested on the DNA. TRBV1 counts as a pseudogene. The CDR3 contains 12 residues. DNA of the CDR3: TGCATACAGGGTGGCCAAGCAGGCTCAGCTTTCTTT. Its protein is CIQGGQAGSAFF.

This chain joins TRBV10-3 and TRBJ2-3; 7 bases agree with TRBD1. Germline CDR1 is ENHRY and CDR2 is SYGVKD. V was clipped by 9 bases and J by 6 bases; unmatched bases: 9. The CDR3 has 13 amino acids. The CDR3, as DNA: TGTGCCATAAGACAGGGAGCCACGGATACGCAGTATTTT. Protein product: CAIRQGATDTQYF.

The genes are TRBV19 and TRBJ2-1, with 7 bases fitting TRBD2. Trimming removed 8 bases from V and 9 bases from J; junction bases left unmatched: 13. The germline V gene has CDR1 LNHDA and CDR2 SQIVND (reference sequence). The CDR3 loop spans 14 amino acids. The CDR3 region has the DNA TGTGCCAGTTATGCGGGAGTAGGTGTCGGTGAGCAGTTCTTC. This codes for CASYAGVGVGEQFF.

The rearrangement uses TRBV4-3 and TRBJ1-2; D not certain. Germline V gene sequence: CDR1 LGHNA, CDR2 YSLEER. Trimming cost V 0 bases and J 3 bases, with 11 bases left between them. The CDR3 extends over 15 amino acids. The CDR3 nucleotides read TGCGCCAGCAGCCAAGACGGGGATCCCGACTATGGCTACACCTTC. Translated: CASSQDGDPDYGYTF.

This clone was detected only a few times. The chain carries TRBV10-3 and TRBJ1-2; no clear D. This CDR3 has 11 residues. Trimming stripped 6 bases from V and 7 bases from J, with 9 bases between. Germline V lookup: CDR1 ENHRY, CDR2 SYGVKD. CDR3 amino acids: CAIRALGGYTF. The CDR3 DNA follows: TGTGCCATCAGAGCTTTGGGTGGCTACACCTTC.

CDR3 nucleotide sequence: TGCGCCAGCAGCTTGGTCTTTTCCCAAAATCAGGGGCAGTTCTTC. Amino acid sequence: CASSLVFSQNQGQFF. This chain uses TRBV5-1 with TRBJ2-1, with D possibly being TRBD1 (5 bases). This CDR3 has 15 residues. Germline V CDR1 and CDR2: SGHRS, YFSETQ. V lost 0 bases and J lost 12, with 19 bases in between.

V usage is TRBV6-1 and J usage is TRBJ2-7, with 9 bases lining up with TRBD1. This CDR3 region has 14 residues. The V gene end was trimmed by 3 bases and the J gene end by 3 bases; junction bases not matched to a gene: 3. Germline values: CDR1 MNHNS, CDR2 SASEGT. This CDR3 is CASSEGQGLYEQYF. The CDR3 region has the DNA TGTGCCAGCAGTGAGGGACAGGGACTCTACGAGCAGTACTTC.